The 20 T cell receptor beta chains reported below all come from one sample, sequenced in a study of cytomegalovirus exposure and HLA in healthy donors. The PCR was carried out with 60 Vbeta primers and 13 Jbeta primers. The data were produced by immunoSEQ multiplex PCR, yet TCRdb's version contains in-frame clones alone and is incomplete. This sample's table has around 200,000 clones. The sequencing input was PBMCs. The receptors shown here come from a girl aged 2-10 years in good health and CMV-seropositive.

The CDR3: CASSEGQFLAKNIQYF. The CDR3 nucleotides read TGTGCCAGCAGTGAAGGACAGTTCCTAGCCAAAAACATTCAGTACTTC. The chain couples TRBV25-1 to TRBJ2-4, with a possible D match to TRBD1 (6 bases). Trimming removed 2 bases at V and 0 bases at J, with 11 bases between. Germline loops: CDR1 MGHDK, CDR2 SYGVNS. This CDR3 has 16 residues.

The CDR3 nucleotides are TGTGCCAGCTCGGGTAAAAACTACGAGCAGTACTTC. It encodes CASSGKNYEQYF. The J gene is TRBJ2-7, the V gene TRBV2; D not resolved. Trimming cost V 8 bases and J 3 bases, with 11 bases left between them. This CDR3 has 12 residues. Per the germline V gene, CDR1 is SNHLY and CDR2 is FYNNEI. Full variable domain (rest looked up from reference TRBV2 and TRBJ2-7): EPEVTQTPSHQVTQMGQEVILRCVPISNHLYFYWYRQILGQKVEFLVSFYNNEISEKSEIFDDQFSVERPDGSNFTLKIRSTKLEDSAMYFCASSGKNYEQYFGPGTRLTVT.

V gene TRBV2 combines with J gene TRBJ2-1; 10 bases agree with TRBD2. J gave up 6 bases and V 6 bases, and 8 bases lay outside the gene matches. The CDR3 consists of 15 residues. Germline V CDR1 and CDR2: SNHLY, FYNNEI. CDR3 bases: TGTGCCAGCAGCCCCTCTAGCGGGAGTCCCAATGAGCAGTTCTTC. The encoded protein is CASSPSSGSPNEQFF.

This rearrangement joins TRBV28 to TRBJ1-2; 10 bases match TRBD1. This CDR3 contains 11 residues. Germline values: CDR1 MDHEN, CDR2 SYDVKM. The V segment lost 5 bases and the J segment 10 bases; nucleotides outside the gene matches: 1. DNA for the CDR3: TGTGCCAGCAGTGACAGGGGGCTCTACACCTTC. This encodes CASSDRGLYTF.

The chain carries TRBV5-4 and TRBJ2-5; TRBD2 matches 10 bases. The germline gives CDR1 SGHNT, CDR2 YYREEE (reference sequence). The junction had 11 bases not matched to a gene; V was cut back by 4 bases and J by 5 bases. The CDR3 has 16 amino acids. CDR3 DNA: TGTGCCAGCAGCGCTCCCCTAGCGGGAGTTGGGGAGACCCAGTACTTC. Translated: CASSAPLAGVGETQYF.

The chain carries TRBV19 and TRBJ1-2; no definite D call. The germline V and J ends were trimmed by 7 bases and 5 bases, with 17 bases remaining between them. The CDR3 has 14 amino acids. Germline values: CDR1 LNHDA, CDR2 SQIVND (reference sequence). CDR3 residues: CASNRSPTLYGYTF. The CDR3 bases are TGTGCCAGTAATCGTAGCCCTACTCTTTATGGCTACACCTTC.

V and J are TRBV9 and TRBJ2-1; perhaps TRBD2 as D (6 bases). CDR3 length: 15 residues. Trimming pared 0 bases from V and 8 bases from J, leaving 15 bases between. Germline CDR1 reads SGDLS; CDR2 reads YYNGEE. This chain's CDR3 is CASSVDGGIGDEQFF. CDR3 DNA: TGTGCCAGCAGCGTAGACGGCGGGATAGGCGATGAGCAGTTCTTC.

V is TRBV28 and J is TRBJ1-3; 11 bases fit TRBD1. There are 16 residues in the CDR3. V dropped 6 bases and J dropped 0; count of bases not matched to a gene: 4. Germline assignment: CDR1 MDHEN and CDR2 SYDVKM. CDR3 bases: TGTGCCAGCAGCTCGGGACAGGGGGGCTCTGGAAACACCATATATTTT. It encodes CASSSGQGGSGNTIYF.

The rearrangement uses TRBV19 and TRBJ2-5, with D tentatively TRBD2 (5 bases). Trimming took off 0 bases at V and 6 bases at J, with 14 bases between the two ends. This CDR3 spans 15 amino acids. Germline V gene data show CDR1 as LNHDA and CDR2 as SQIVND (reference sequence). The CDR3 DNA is TGTGCCAGTAGTATAGATTGGGCAGCCGGGAAGACCCAGTACTTC. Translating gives CASSIDWAAGKTQYF.

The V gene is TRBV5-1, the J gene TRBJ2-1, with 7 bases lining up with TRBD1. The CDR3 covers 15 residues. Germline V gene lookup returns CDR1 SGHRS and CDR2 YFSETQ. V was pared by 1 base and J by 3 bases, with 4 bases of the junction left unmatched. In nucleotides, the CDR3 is TGCGCCAGCAGCTTGCCAGGGGGTGGCTACAATGAGCAGTTCTTC. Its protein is CASSLPGGGYNEQFF.

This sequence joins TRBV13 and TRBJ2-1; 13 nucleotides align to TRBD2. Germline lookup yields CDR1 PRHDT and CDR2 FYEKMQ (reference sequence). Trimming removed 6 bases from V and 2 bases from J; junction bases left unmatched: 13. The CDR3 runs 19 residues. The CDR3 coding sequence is TGTGCCAGCAGACTAGCGGGAGGGCCTGAGTCGTTCCCCTACAATGAGCAGTTCTTC. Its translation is CASRLAGGPESFPYNEQFF.

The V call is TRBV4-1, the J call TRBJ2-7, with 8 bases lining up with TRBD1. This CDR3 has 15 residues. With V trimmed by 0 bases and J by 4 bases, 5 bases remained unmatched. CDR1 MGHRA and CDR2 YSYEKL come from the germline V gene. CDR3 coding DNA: TGCGCCAGCAGCCAAGAAGGGACAGGAAATTACGAGCAGTACTTC. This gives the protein CASSQEGTGNYEQYF.

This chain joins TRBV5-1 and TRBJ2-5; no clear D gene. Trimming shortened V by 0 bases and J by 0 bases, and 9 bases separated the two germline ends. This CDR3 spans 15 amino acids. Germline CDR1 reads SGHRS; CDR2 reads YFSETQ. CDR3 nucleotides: TGCGCCAGCAGCTTGGATACAGCTTACCAAGAGACCCAGTACTTC. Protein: CASSLDTAYQETQYF.

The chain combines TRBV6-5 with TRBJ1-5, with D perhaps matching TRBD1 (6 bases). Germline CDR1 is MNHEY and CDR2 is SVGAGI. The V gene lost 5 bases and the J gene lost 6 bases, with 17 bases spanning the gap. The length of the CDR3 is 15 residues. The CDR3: CASSPIQGPVQPQHF. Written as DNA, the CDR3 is TGTGCCAGCAGTCCCATTCAGGGGCCCGTTCAGCCCCAGCATTTT.

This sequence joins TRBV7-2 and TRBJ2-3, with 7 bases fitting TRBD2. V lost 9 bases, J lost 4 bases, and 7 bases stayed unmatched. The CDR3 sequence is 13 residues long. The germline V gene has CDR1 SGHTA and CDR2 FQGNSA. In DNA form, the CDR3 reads TGTGCCAGTACCCGCGGGGGTGCAGATACGCAGTATTTT. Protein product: CASTRGGADTQYF.

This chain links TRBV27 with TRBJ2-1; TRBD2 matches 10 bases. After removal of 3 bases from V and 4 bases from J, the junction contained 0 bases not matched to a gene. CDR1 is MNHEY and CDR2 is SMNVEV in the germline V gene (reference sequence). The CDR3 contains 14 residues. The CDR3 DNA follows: TGTGCCAGCAGTTTGGGACTAGCGTACAATGAGCAGTTCTTC. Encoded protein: CASSLGLAYNEQFF.

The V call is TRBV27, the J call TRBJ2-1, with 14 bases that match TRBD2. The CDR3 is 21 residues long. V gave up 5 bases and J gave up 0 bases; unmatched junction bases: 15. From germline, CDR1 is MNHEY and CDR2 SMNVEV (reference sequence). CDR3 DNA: TGTGCCAGCAGTCTCCGCCTGACTAGCGGGAGGGTTCAAAGCTCCTACAATGAGCAGTTCTTC. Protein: CASSLRLTSGRVQSSYNEQFF.

The CDR3 here is CASMTPHEQYF. CDR3 DNA sequence: TGTGCCAGCATGACTCCCCACGAGCAGTACTTC. The chain carries TRBV28 and TRBJ2-7; D unclear. Trimming left V 7 bases short and J 5 bases short, with 9 bases between. The CDR3 extends over 11 amino acids. Germline CDR1 and CDR2: MDHEN and SYDVKM.

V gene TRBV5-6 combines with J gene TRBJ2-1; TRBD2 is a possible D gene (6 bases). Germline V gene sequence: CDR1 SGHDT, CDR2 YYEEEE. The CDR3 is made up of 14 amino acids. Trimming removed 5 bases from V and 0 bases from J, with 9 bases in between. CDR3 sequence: CASRGGISYNEQFF. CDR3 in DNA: TGTGCCAGCAGGGGAGGAATCTCCTACAATGAGCAGTTCTTC.

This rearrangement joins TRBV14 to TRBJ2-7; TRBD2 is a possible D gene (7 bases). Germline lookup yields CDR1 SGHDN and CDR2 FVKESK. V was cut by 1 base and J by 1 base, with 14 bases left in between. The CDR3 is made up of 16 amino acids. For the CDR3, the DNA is TGTGCCAGCAGCCAAGGTAGAGGGGGGGGTTCCTACGAGCAGTACTTC. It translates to CASSQGRGGGSYEQYF.